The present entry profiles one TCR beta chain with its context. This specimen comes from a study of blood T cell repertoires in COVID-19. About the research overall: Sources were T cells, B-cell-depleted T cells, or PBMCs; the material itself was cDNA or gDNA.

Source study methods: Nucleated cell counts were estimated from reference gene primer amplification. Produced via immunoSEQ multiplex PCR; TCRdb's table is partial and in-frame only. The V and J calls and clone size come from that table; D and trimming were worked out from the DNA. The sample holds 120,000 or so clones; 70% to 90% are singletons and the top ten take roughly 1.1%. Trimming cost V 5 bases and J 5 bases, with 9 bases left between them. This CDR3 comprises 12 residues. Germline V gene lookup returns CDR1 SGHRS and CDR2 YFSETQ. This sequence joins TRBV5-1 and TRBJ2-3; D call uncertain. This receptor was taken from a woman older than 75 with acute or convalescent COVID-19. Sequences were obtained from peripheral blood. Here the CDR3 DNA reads TGCGCCAGCAGACTCAATAGAGATACGCAGTATTTT. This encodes CASRLNRDTQYF.